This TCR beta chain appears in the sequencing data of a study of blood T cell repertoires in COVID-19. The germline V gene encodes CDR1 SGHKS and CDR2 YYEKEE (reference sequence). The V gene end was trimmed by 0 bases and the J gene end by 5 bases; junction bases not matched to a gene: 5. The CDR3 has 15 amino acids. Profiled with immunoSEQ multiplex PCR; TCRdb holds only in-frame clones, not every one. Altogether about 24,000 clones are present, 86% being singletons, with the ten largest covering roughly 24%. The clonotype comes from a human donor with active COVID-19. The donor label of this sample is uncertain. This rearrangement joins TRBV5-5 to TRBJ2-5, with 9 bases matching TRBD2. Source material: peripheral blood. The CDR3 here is CASSLESGGWETQYF. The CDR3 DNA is TGTGCCAGCAGCTTGGAGAGCGGGGGGTGGGAGACCCAGTACTTC.